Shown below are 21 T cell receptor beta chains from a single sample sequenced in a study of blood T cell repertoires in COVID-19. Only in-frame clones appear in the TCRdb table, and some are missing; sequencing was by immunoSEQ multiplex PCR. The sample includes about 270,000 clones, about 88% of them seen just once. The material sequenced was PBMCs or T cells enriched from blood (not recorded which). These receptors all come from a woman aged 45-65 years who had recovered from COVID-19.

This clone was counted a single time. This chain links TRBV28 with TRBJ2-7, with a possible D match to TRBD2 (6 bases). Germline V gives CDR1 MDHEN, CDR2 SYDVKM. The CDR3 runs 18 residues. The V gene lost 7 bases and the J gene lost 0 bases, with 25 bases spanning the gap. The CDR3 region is CASTSNPGRGFSSYEQYF. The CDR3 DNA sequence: TGTGCCAGCACCTCAAATCCCGGGCGGGGATTTAGCTCCTACGAGCAGTACTTC.

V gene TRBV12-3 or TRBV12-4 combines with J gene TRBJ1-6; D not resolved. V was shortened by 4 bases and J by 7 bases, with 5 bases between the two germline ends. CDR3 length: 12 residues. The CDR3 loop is CASSSRNSPLHF. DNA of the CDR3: TGTGCCAGCAGTTCCAGGAATTCACCCCTCCACTTT.

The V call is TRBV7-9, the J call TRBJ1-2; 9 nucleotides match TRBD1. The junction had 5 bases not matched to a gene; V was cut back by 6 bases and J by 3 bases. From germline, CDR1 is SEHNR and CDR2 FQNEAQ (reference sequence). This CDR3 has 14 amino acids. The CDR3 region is CASRARDRDYGYTF. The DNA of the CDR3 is TGTGCCAGCAGGGCGCGGGACAGGGACTATGGCTACACCTTC.

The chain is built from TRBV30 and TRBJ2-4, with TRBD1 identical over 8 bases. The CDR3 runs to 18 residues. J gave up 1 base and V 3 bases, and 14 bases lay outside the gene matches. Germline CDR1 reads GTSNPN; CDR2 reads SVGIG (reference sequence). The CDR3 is CAWRGLGQGGRAKNIQYF. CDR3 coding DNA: TGTGCCTGGAGGGGACTCGGACAGGGCGGGCGGGCCAAAAACATTCAGTACTTC. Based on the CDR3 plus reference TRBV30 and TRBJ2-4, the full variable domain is SQTIHQWPATLVQPVGSPLSLECTVEGTSNPNLYWYRQAAGRGLQLLFYSVGIGQISSEVPQNLSASRPQDRQFILSSKKLLLSDSGFYLCAWRGLGQGGRAKNIQYFGAGTRLSVL.

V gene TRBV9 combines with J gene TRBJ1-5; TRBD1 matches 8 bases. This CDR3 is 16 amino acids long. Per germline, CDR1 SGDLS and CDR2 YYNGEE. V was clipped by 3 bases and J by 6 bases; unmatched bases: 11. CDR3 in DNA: TGTGCCAGCAGCGGAGGACAGGGAGGGGGAGGTCAGCCCCAGCATTTT. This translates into CASSGGQGGGGQPQHF.

The CDR3 DNA is TGTGCCAGCAGTTACGCGGGACAGGGTTATGGCTACACCTTC. It yields the protein CASSYAGQGYGYTF. V usage is TRBV6-6 and J usage is TRBJ1-2; TRBD1 matches at 9 bases. Per germline, CDR1 MNHNY and CDR2 SVGAGI (reference sequence). The CDR3 runs 14 residues. V gave up 2 bases and J gave up 5 bases; unmatched junction bases: 3.

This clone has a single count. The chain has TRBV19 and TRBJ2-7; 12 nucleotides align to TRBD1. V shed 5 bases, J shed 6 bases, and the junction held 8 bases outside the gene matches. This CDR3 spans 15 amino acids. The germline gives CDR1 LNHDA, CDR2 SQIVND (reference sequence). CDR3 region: CASSLTGTGGSEQYF. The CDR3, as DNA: TGTGCCAGTAGTCTAACCGGGACAGGGGGCTCCGAGCAGTACTTC.

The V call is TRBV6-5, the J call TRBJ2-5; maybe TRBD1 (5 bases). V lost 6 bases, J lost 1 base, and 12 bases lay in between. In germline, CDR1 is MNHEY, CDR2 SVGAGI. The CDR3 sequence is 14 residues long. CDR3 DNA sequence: TGTGCCAGCAGATCCGACAGACCCCAAGAGACCCAGTACTTC. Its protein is CASRSDRPQETQYF.

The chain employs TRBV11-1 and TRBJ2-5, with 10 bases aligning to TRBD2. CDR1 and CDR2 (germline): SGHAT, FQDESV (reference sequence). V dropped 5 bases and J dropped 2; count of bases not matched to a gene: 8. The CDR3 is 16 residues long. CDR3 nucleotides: TGTGCCAGCAGCCAGGCTAGCGGGAGAGGTCAAGAGACCCAGTACTTC. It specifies CASSQASGRGQETQYF.

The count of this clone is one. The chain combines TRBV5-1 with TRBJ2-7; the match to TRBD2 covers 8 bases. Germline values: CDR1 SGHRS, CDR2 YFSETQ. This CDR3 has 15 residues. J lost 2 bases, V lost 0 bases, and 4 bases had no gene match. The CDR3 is CASSLGAGGTYEQYF. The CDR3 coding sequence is TGCGCCAGCAGCTTGGGGGCGGGGGGCACCTACGAGCAGTACTTC.

The CDR3 reads CSVEVVVGRQETQYF. CDR3 nucleotide sequence: TGCAGCGTTGAAGTAGTCGTGGGCCGGCAAGAGACCCAGTACTTC. V is TRBV29-1 and J is TRBJ2-5; D unclear. The CDR3 totals 15 residues. CDR1 and CDR2 from the germline V gene are SQVTM and ANQGSEA. V lost 1 base and J lost 2, with 14 bases in between.

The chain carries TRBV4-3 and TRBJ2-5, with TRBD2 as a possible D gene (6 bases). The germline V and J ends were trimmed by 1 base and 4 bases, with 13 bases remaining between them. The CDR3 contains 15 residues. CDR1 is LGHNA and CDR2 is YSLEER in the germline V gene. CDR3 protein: CASSQVGGRAETQYF. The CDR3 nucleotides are TGCGCCAGCAGCCAAGTCGGGGGACGAGCAGAGACCCAGTACTTC.

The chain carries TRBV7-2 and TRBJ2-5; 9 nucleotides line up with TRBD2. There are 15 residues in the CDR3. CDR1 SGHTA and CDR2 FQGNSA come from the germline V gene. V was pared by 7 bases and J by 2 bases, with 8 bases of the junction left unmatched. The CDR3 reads CASTRLAAPQETQYF. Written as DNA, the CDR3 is TGTGCCAGCACCCGACTAGCGGCACCACAAGAGACCCAGTACTTC.

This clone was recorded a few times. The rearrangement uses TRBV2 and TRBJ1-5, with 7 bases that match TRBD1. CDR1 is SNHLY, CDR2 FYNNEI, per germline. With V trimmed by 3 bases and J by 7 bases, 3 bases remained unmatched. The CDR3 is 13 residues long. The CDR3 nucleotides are TGTGCCAGCAGTGACTCAGGGGGGCAGCCCCAGCATTTT. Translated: CASSDSGGQPQHF.

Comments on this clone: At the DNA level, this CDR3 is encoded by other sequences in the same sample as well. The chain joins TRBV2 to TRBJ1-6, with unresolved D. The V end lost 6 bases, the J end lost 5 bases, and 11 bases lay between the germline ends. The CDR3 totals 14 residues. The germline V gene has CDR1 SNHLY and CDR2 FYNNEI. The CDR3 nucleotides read TGTGCCAGCAGAGGTCAGGCCGATAATTCACCCCTCCACTTT. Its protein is CASRGQADNSPLHF.

The DNA of the CDR3 is TGTGCCAGCAGCTTACGGGGAAACCAAGAGACCCAGTACTTC. It is translated as CASSLRGNQETQYF. This chain links TRBV7-8 with TRBJ2-5, with D tentatively TRBD2 (5 bases). Trimming cost V 2 bases and J 0 bases, with 7 bases left between them. Germline V gives CDR1 SGHVS, CDR2 FQNEAQ. This CDR3 region has 14 residues. The entire variable domain, with the rest obtained from reference TRBV7-8 and TRBJ2-5, is as follows: GAGVSQSPRYKVAKRGQDVALRCDPISGHVSLFWYQQALGQGPEFLTYFQNEAQLDKSGLPSDRFFAERPEGSVSTLKIQRTQQEDSAVYLCASSLRGNQETQYFGPGTRLLVL.

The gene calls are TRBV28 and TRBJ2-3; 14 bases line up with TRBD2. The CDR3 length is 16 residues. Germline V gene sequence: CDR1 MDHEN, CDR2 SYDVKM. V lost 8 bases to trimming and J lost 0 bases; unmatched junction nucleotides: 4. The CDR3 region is CASATSGRGSTDTQYF. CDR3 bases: TGTGCCAGCGCGACTAGCGGGAGGGGGAGCACAGATACGCAGTATTTT.

CDR3 coding DNA: TGCGCCAGCAGCCGTAGGACGGGACAAGGGGAAAAACTGTTTTTT. Residues: CASSRRTGQGEKLFF. The V and J genes are TRBV5-1 and TRBJ1-4; D might be TRBD1 (6 bases). Trimming took off 4 bases at V and 8 bases at J, with 18 bases between the two ends. Germline V CDR1 and CDR2: SGHRS, YFSETQ. The CDR3 is made up of 15 amino acids.

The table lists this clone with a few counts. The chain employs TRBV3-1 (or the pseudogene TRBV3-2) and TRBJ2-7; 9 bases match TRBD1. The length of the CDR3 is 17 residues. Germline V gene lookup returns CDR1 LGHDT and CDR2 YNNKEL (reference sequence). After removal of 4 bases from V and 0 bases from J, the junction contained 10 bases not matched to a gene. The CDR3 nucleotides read TGTGCCAGCAGCCCGACAGGACAGGGGAGGGGCTCCTACGAGCAGTACTTC. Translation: CASSPTGQGRGSYEQYF.

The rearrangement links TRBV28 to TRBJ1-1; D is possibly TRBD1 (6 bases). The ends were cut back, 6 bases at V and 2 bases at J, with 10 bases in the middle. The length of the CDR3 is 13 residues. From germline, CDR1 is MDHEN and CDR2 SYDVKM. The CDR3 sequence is CASRTGANTEAFF. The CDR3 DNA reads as TGTGCCAGCAGGACAGGAGCCAACACTGAAGCTTTCTTT.

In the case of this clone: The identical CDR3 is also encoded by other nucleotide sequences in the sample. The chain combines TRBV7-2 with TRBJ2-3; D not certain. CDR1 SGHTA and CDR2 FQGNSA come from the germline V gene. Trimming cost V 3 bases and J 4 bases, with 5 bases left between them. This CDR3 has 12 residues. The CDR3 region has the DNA TGTGCCAGCAGCTTTGTATCAGATACGCAGTATTTT. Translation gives CASSFVSDTQYF.